This T cell receptor beta chain was sequenced in a study of shared clonotypes between healthy human individuals (dated by TCRdb to about 2020). Study-level background: A couple of women and a few men aged 18 to 49 years were included in the cohort. Per donor, leukapheresis produced somewhere between about 0.94 and 9.5 billion PBMCs. For each donor, three plates each were used for CD4 naive and CD4 memory, two plates were used for CD8 naive, and one plate was used for CD8 memory. To estimate repertoire size and how much clonotype sharing occurs between individuals, the study deeply sequenced the blood TCR repertoires of roughly 5 healthy adults. To increase sequencing depth and limit assay-specific biases, TCR repertoire library preparation and sequencing were carried out by different laboratories using diverse techniques. The investigation overall reported the following: Sampling was limited to blood, and TCR repertoires in tissue likely differ from TCR repertoires in blood. Incomplete sequencing was indicated by rarefaction of sorted-subset datasets, despite the large sequencing depth. Pairwise subsampling indicated that sequencing depth was expected to affect the degree of clonotype sharing among donors. Across four donors, 4.5% to 6.5% of naive CD4, over 3% of naive CD8, about 2% of memory CD4, and over 0.35% of memory CD8 clonotypes were shared. Larger estimated clonotype richness was generally found for naive subsets than for memory subsets. Compared with non-shared clonotypes, the clonotypes found in all four sorted-subset donors had higher generation probabilities. Because the study included a small number of donors, the genetic and exposure-history diversity represented was limited.

TCR CDR3 regions were amplified from genomic DNA by multiplex PCR using the deep immunoSEQ assay. For each cell subset, the extracted genomic DNA was distributed evenly across all wells of several immunoSEQ 96-well plates, and each plate served as one replicate. For sorted subsets, roughly 200 ng of genomic DNA, equivalent to roughly 33,000 T cell genomes, went into each replicate PCR. The purified libraries were quantified using a Qubit 3.0 fluorometer, sized with a Bioanalyzer 2100, and then quantified again using the KAPA Library Quantification kit. A separate single-read 150-cycle Illumina NextSeq 550 flow cell was used to sequence each immunoSEQ 96-well plate. Processing in the source paper ran as follows. Because the immunoSEQ output held only junctional sequences and lacked quality scores, the filtering could not match the filtering applied to full-length reads. Sequences were annotated with PyIR, a Python wrapper for IgBLAST v1.9, and V/J genes and CDR3 were assigned using IMGT germline references. Reads with weak V/J assignments (E-value above 1e-6), missing CDR3, stop codons, out-of-frame junctions, or ambiguous translated residues were removed. V3J clonotypes were defined by identical inferred V gene, J gene, and CDR3 amino acid sequence. To compute the percentage overlap between repertoires, the number of shared unique clonotypes was divided by the size of the smaller repertoire. Three approaches were used to assess repertoire richness: RTK rarefaction, the Chao1 estimator, and Recon v2.1 estimates of unobserved clonotypes. For all TCRbeta clonotypes obtained by the gDNA method from a handful of donors, generation probabilities were computed with OLGA. TCRdb provides this immuneACCESS table in a form limited to in-frame rearrangements. Some clones are lacking; in checked studies, under half of them reflect an unresolved V gene, and why the rest are absent is not known. Clonal size and the V and J genes are those of that table, whereas D and trimming came from the DNA. This sample lists roughly 2,000,000 clones; approximately 94% were detected once. The top ten clones comprise around 1.2% of the sample.

From the germline V gene, CDR1 is MNHEY and CDR2 is SVGAGI. The CDR3 spans 14 residues, from the cysteine through the phenylalanine. Only CDR3 DNA is held: 42 bases, read in frame from base 1. Germline trimming: 6 bases from V, 4 bases from J; junction bases outside gene matches: 9. A note on this clone: Its antigen remains undetermined. No quality values exist for individual bases; no much larger clone is one base distant.

CD8 naive samples consisted of CD45RO-negative cells that were positively selected for CCR7, yielding a CD45RA+CCR7+ population without TemRA cells. Donors were healthy HIV-negative adults with no recently reported acute infections or vaccinations. All donors were Caucasian adults living in Nashville, Tennessee, USA. Blood was obtained by leukapheresis, after which PBMCs were separated by Ficoll-Histopaque density gradient centrifugation and cryopreserved in liquid nitrogen vapor phase. Analytical flow cytometry was used to check the purity and quantity of every magnetically sorted T cell population. Genomic DNA was isolated from each sorted fraction and quantified by UV absorbance on a Nanodrop 2000c.

The sequenced sample was naive CD8+ T cells sorted from blood. This sample's cell subset or site label indicates: CD45RA+CCR7+. This clonotype was obtained from a man younger than 35 in good health. Recombination joined TRBV6-5 with TRBJ2-7; 7 central nucleotides agree with TRBD2. The CDR3 loop reads CASRVGGEVYEQYF. Here is the DNA: TGTGCCAGCAGAGTTGGGGGGGAAGTGTACGAGCAGTACTTC.